This T cell receptor (beta chain) emerged from a study of OX40 agonist ivuxolimab in advanced cancers. Study-wide background: Ivuxolimab was delivered to patients intravenously every 2 weeks at doses spanning 0.01 to 10 mg/kg. Mean age approximately 61 years, range roughly 23 to 79; approximately 80% male.

Here immunoSEQ multiplex PCR was the method, and the copy in TCRdb shows in-frame clones only, minus some. The sample shows 25,000 or so clones, over 70% of them seen only once. This clone has only a few counts. This sample comprised CD4+ or CD8+ T cells sorted from blood, obtained in a trial of the OX40 agonist ivuxolimab. This receptor was identified in an adult with an advanced solid tumor such as melanoma, head and neck, liver or kidney cancer.

CDR3 amino acids: CSARADTEAFF. CDR3 coding DNA: TGCAGTGCTAGAGCAGACACTGAAGCTTTCTTT. The chain uses TRBV20-1 and TRBJ1-1; no definite D call. The CDR3 spans 11 residues. Trimming removed 1 base at V and 3 bases at J, with 3 bases between. Germline V gene lookup returns CDR1 DFQATT and CDR2 SNEGSKA (reference sequence).